This is a list of T cell receptor beta chains from one sample in a study of T cells in Graves' hyperthyroidism and ophthalmopathy. MiXCR, run by TCRdb on the multiplex PCR reads, gives a single entry per CDR3 protein. The repertoire consists of 750,000 to 950,000 distinct CDR3 sequences, with about 38% occurring once and the leading ten covering more than 7%. Sequenced material: blood. The receptors shown here come from a man between 18 and 35 years old with Graves' hyperthyroidism. CDR3s include the opening cysteine and the closing phenylalanine or tryptophan. The D gene is left open where the match is weak. The size field is filled for only some rows; it gives once, few, many or a size class.

J	V	D	size	CDR3	DNA
TRBJ1-1	TRBV7-8	-	many	CASSLIRYSEAFF	TGTGCCAGCAGCTTAATACGGTACTCTGAAGCTTTCTTT
TRBJ2-1	TRBV15	-	-	CATSSWGNNEQFF	TGTGCCACCAGCAGTTGGGGGAACAATGAGCAGTTCTTC
TRBJ1-5	TRBV20-1	TRBD1	-	CSAGDRGPAQPQHF	TGCAGTGCTGGGGACAGGGGTCCAGCTCAGCCCCAGCATTTT
TRBJ2-2	TRBV10-3	TRBD1	-	CAISATGTGETGELFF	TGTGCCATCAGTGCGACCGGGACAGGGGAAACCGGGGAGCTGTTTTTT
TRBJ2-7	TRBV19	TRBD1	-	CASSMQGDRVSYEQYF	TGTGCCAGTAGTATGCAAGGGGACAGGGTTTCGTACGAGCAGTACTTC
TRBJ2-2	TRBV7-9	TRBD2	-	CATLSGLNTGELFF	TGTGCCACCCTTAGCGGGTTAAACACCGGGGAGCTGTTTTTT
TRBJ1-1	TRBV5-1	-	-	CASSFGVEMNTEAFF	TGCGCCAGCAGCTTTGGTGTTGAAATGAACACTGAAGCTTTCTTT
TRBJ1-1	TRBV6-5	-	-	CASSYSGSGAEAFF	TGTGCCAGCAGTTACTCGGGCTCTGGGGCTGAAGCTTTCTTT
TRBJ1-2	TRBV9	-	-	CASSVEGRGHYGYTF	TGTGCCAGCAGCGTTGAAGGGCGGGGTCACTATGGCTACACCTTC
TRBJ1-6	TRBV6-5	-	few	CASSYRAGPANSPLHF	TGTGCCAGCAGTTACAGGGCAGGACCGGCCAATTCACCCCTCCACTTT
TRBJ2-7	TRBV5-8	-	few	CASTADRDSYEQYF	TGTGCCAGCACCGCGGACCGAGACTCCTACGAGCAGTACTTC
TRBJ2-5	TRBV2	TRBD1	-	CASRGDRNETQYF	TGTGCCAGCAGGGGGGACAGGAACGAGACCCAGTACTTC
TRBJ1-1	TRBV20-1	-	few	CSARVGGPSTEAFF	TGCAGTGCTAGGGTGGGGGGGCCTAGCACTGAAGCTTTCTTT
TRBJ2-7	TRBV9	-	-	CASTVRDPGHHSEQYF	TGTGCCAGCACCGTTAGAGATCCGGGACACCACTCCGAGCAGTACTTC
TRBJ2-5	TRBV9	-	few	CASSSQDSQETQYF	TGTGCCAGCAGCTCCCAAGACAGCCAAGAGACCCAGTACTTC
TRBJ2-7	TRBV20-1	-	-	CSASDRDNNYEQYF	TGCAGTGCTAGCGACCGGGACAATAACTACGAGCAGTACTTC
TRBJ1-1	TRBV25-1	-	many	CASSVQGRVNTEAFF	TGTGCCAGCAGTGTCCAGGGCAGGGTGAACACTGAAGCTTTCTTT
TRBJ2-6	TRBV4-3	-	once	CTSSQSAVNVLTF	TGCACCAGCAGCCAAAGCGCCGTCAACGTCCTGACTTTC
TRBJ1-4	TRBV4-1	-	-	CASSQDRSHATNEKLFF	TGCGCCAGCAGCCAGGACAGATCGCATGCAACTAATGAAAAACTGTTTTTT
TRBJ1-5	TRBV25-1	-	many	CASSEAINQPQHF	TGTGCCAGCAGTGAAGCAATCAATCAGCCCCAGCATTTT
TRBJ1-6	TRBV7-9	-	few	CASSLADYYRSSYNSPLHF	TGTGCCAGCAGCTTAGCGGACTACTACAGGAGCTCCTATAATTCACCCCTCCACTTT
TRBJ2-2	TRBV9	-	-	CASSYPENTGELFF	TGTGCCAGCAGTTACCCAGAGAACACCGGGGAGCTGTTTTTT
TRBJ1-4	TRBV12-3/TRBV12-4	TRBD1	-	CASSPQGADGDEKLFF	TGTGCCAGCAGTCCGCAGGGGGCGGATGGCGATGAAAAACTGTTTTTT
TRBJ2-7	TRBV10-3	-	-	CASSYYAGVSYEQYF	TGTGCCAGCAGTTACTACGCAGGGGTGTCCTACGAGCAGTACTTC
TRBJ2-5	TRBV7-2	TRBD1	few	CASSHRDREFRETQYF	TGTGCCAGCAGCCACCGGGACAGGGAGTTCAGAGAGACCCAGTACTTC
TRBJ2-5	TRBV15	TRBD1	-	CATRRDGQGGETQYF	TGTGCCACCAGAAGGGACGGACAGGGGGGTGAGACCCAGTACTTC
TRBJ2-7	TRBV5-1	-	-	CASSLEQVSYERYF	TGCGCCAGCAGCTTGGAACAGGTCTCCTACGAGCGGTACTTC
TRBJ2-7	TRBV4-1	-	-	CAGKRRTYEQYF	TGCGCCGGAAAGAGGAGGACCTACGAGCAGTACTTC
TRBJ2-5	TRBV27	-	-	CASSLLGEFQTQYF	TGTGCCAGCAGTTTACTAGGGGAATTTCAGACCCAGTACTTC
TRBJ2-7	TRBV20-1	TRBD1	many	CSAKGQVSLSEQYF	TGCAGTGCTAAAGGACAGGTTTCGTTATCCGAGCAGTACTTC
TRBJ1-1	TRBV5-1	-	once	CASSSIPGQNTEAFF	TGCGCCAGCAGCTCTATACCGGGACAGAACACTGAAGCTTTCTTT
TRBJ2-2	TRBV10-3	-	many	CAISNTGELFF	TGTGCCATCAGTAACACTGGGGAGCTGTTTTTT
TRBJ2-2	TRBV29-1	TRBD2	-	CSVPGLAGVGELFF	TGCAGCGTTCCGGGACTAGCGGGTGTCGGGGAGCTGTTTTTT
TRBJ2-7	TRBV10-3	TRBD1	-	CAISEPGQGGEQYF	TGTGCCATCAGTGAGCCGGGACAGGGGGGCGAGCAGTACTTC
TRBJ2-5	TRBV11-2	TRBD2	few	CASSYSLAGGQETQYF	TGTGCCAGCAGTTACTCACTAGCGGGGGGCCAAGAGACCCAGTACTTC
TRBJ1-1	TRBV7-2	-	-	CASSLVGGHNTEAFF	TGTGCCAGCAGCTTAGTGGGGGGACATAACACTGAAGCTTTCTTT
TRBJ1-2	TRBV4-1	-	many	CASSQAGGEYGYTF	TGCGCCAGCAGCCAAGCGGGCGGGGAGTATGGCTACACCTTC
TRBJ2-7	TRBV7-9	TRBD1	many	CASSSPGQGYEQYF	TGTGCCAGCAGCTCACCGGGACAGGGTTACGAGCAGTACTTC
TRBJ2-7	TRBV20-1	TRBD2	once	CSAVTSGPYGQYF	TGCAGTGCAGTGACTAGCGGCCCCTACGGGCAGTACTTC
TRBJ2-7	TRBV19	-	-	CASSPSLGPYEQYF	TGTGCCAGTAGTCCAAGTCTCGGACCCTACGAGCAGTACTTC
TRBJ1-1	TRBV7-3	-	many	CASSFSLDTEAFF	TGTGCCAGCAGCTTTTCCTTGGACACTGAAGCTTTCTTT
TRBJ2-7	TRBV7-9	TRBD2	-	CASSSFGGGADEQYF	TGTGCCAGCAGCTCTTTCGGCGGGGGGGCGGACGAGCAGTACTTC
TRBJ1-5	TRBV7-8	-	many	CASSLQPAAPNQPQHF	TGTGCCAGCAGCCTCCAGCCGGCCGCTCCGAATCAGCCCCAGCATTTT
TRBJ2-2	TRBV10-3	TRBD1	few	CATRTGFSANTEELFF	TGTGCCACCCGGACAGGTTTTTCCGCGAACACCGAGGAGCTGTTTTTT
TRBJ1-5	TRBV2	-	few	CASSERQMYSNQPQHF	TGTGCCAGCAGTGAAAGACAGATGTATAGCAATCAGCCCCAGCATTTT
TRBJ2-2	TRBV6-5	-	few	CASIRTGWGTTGELFF	TGTGCCAGCATCCGTACAGGGTGGGGGACCACCGGGGAGCTGTTTTTT
TRBJ1-2	TRBV7-9	TRBD1	many	CASSYGQGRFYGYTF	TGTGCCAGCAGCTACGGACAGGGTAGATTCTATGGCTACACCTTC
TRBJ2-7	TRBV24-1	-	many	CATSSGTGYEQYF	TGTGCCACCAGTTCCGGGACGGGCTACGAGCAGTACTTC
TRBJ1-5	TRBV2	-	many	CASRGGGNNQPQHF	TGTGCCAGCAGAGGAGGCGGTAACAATCAGCCCCAGCATTTT
TRBJ2-5	TRBV9	-	-	CASSARPGQETQYF	TGTGCCAGCAGTGCTCGTCCGGGCCAAGAGACCCAGTACTTC
TRBJ1-4	TRBV5-8	-	-	CASGSGTNEKLFF	TGTGCCAGCGGGAGTGGAACTAATGAAAAACTGTTTTTT
TRBJ2-7	TRBV7-2	-	many	CASSLGGSDLYEQYF	TGTGCCAGCAGCTTAGGTGGTAGCGATCTTTACGAGCAGTACTTC
TRBJ1-1	TRBV6-1	-	few	CASSESQNEAFF	TGTGCCAGCAGTGAATCCCAGAATGAAGCTTTCTTT
TRBJ2-6	TRBV29-1	TRBD2	-	CSVGAWGGGTGANVLTF	TGCAGCGTTGGGGCGTGGGGGGGAGGAACTGGGGCCAACGTCCTGACTTTC